One sample yielded the 26 T cell receptor beta chains listed below, sequenced in a study of neurological immune-mediated disorders. MiXCR, applied by TCRdb to the 5' RACE reads, yields one record per CDR3 protein. The sample yields tens of thousands of distinct CDR3 sequences, roughly 3.5% seen once. Sequenced: PBMCs. The source is a woman in her fifties or sixties with multiple sclerosis.

This clonotype was recorded many times. One end of the junction is discordant with germline, which a read error may explain. The chain carries TRBV12-3 or TRBV12-4 and TRBJ2-5; 12 bases map to TRBD2. This CDR3 has 16 amino acids. CDR3 loop: CASSLAGGPIWETQYF. DNA for the CDR3: TGTGCCAGCAGTCTAGCGGGAGGGCCAATTTGGGAGACCCAGTACTTC.

The chain has TRBV20-1 and TRBJ1-1; D call uncertain. This CDR3 has 12 residues. Germline lookup yields CDR1 DFQATT and CDR2 SNEGSKA (reference sequence). Trimming took 3 bases from V and 0 from J, leaving 5 bases between them. CDR3 coding DNA: TGCAGTGCTAGGACGCTGAACACTGAAGCTTTCTTT. Residues: CSARTLNTEAFF.

At least ten counts were recorded for this clonotype. The chain links TRBV6-2 or TRBV6-3 to TRBJ2-7; TRBD1 agrees at 8 bases. With V trimmed by 8 bases and J by 2 bases, 2 bases remained unmatched. CDR3 length equals 12 residues. Germline V gives CDR1 MNHEY, CDR2 SVGEGT. The CDR3 DNA sequence: TGTGCCAGCTTGGACAGGGCCTACGAGCAGTACTTC. It translates to CASLDRAYEQYF.

In its sample, this clonotype was seen a few times. This chain links TRBV7-8 with TRBJ1-2, with D hard to call. Germline V gene sequence: CDR1 SGHVS, CDR2 FQNEAQ. The CDR3 runs to 15 residues. The V end lost 1 base, the J end lost 4 bases, and 13 bases lay between the germline ends. The CDR3 loop reads CASSLVGGMGYGYTF. The CDR3 DNA reads as TGTGCCAGCAGCTTAGTGGGTGGCATGGGCTATGGCTACACCTTC. Variable domain in full (rest from reference TRBV7-8 and TRBJ1-2): GAGVSQSPRYKVAKRGQDVALRCDPISGHVSLFWYQQALGQGPEFLTYFQNEAQLDKSGLPSDRFFAERPEGSVSTLKIQRTQQEDSAVYLCASSLVGGMGYGYTFGSGTRLTVV.

This clonotype was counted at least ten times. The chain carries TRBV12-3 or TRBV12-4 and TRBJ2-3; no reliable D call. The CDR3 consists of 12 residues. Trimming stripped 3 bases from V and 3 bases from J, with 4 bases between. The CDR3 nucleotides are TGTGCCAGCAGTTTGGGAACAGATACGCAGTATTTT. The encoded protein is CASSLGTDTQYF.

This clonotype was recorded many times. V gene TRBV5-1 combines with J gene TRBJ2-1, with 9 nucleotides matching TRBD2. CDR3 length: 15 amino acids. The junction had 2 bases not matched to a gene; V was cut back by 2 bases and J by 2 bases. Germline V gene sequence: CDR1 SGHRS, CDR2 YFSETQ. CDR3 sequence reads: CASSLPSGTYNEQFF. DNA for the CDR3: TGCGCCAGCAGCTTACCTAGCGGGACCTACAATGAGCAGTTCTTC.

This clonotype came up many times. The J gene is TRBJ2-3, the V gene TRBV7-9, with 10 nucleotides matching TRBD1. CDR1 is SEHNR and CDR2 is FQNEAQ in the germline V gene (reference sequence). V shed 3 bases, J shed 5 bases, and the junction held 2 bases outside the gene matches. This CDR3 has 14 residues. The CDR3 protein is CASSFRTGGDTQYF. The CDR3 coding sequence is TGTGCCAGCAGCTTCAGGACAGGGGGAGATACGCAGTATTTT.

This clonotype occurred a few times. The V and J genes are TRBV27 and TRBJ1-1, with TRBD1 identical over 9 bases. The CDR3 loop spans 15 amino acids. V gave up 4 bases and J gave up 5 bases; unmatched junction bases: 8. Germline assignment: CDR1 MNHEY and CDR2 SMNVEV (reference sequence). The CDR3 loop reads CASSSHRGRGTEAFF. DNA of the CDR3: TGTGCCAGCAGTTCCCACAGGGGGCGCGGTACTGAAGCTTTCTTT.

This clonotype was counted many times. A single base separates this from a much larger clone, so it may be a read error. The V and J genes are TRBV5-5 and TRBJ2-4, with D possibly matching TRBD1 (5 bases). CDR3 length: 13 residues. Germline V gene lookup returns CDR1 SGHKS and CDR2 YYEKEE (reference sequence). V dropped 0 bases and J dropped 7 bases, with 8 bases sitting between them. In DNA, the CDR3 is TGTGCCAGCAGCTTGGGAAAGGGGAACATTCAGTACTTC. Protein sequence: CASSLGKGNIQYF.

Regarding this clonotype: One junction end does not reproduce the germline sequence, and a read error may be involved. CDR3 sequence reads: CASSLRGPDNSPLNF. The DNA of the CDR3 is TGTGCCAGCAGCTTAAGAGGGCCAGATAATTCACCCCTCAACTTT. V gene TRBV5-4 combines with J gene TRBJ1-6; D unclear. Germline assignment: CDR1 SGHNT and CDR2 YYREEE (reference sequence). The CDR3 is made up of 15 amino acids.

Many counts were recorded for this clonotype. The chain is built from TRBV12-3 or TRBV12-4 and TRBJ1-5, with unresolved D. This CDR3 has 12 residues. With 2 bases removed from V and 5 bases from J, the gap between germline ends came to 4 bases. The CDR3 nucleotides read TGTGCCAGCAGTTTAAGTGATCAGCCCCAGCATTTT. As protein: CASSLSDQPQHF.

This clonotype was found many times. The chain employs TRBV5-1 and TRBJ2-5; D possibly corresponds to TRBD1 (6 bases). The CDR3 spans 14 residues. Germline V CDR1 and CDR2: SGHRS, YFSETQ. Trimming left V 0 bases short and J 4 bases short, with 10 bases between. DNA for the CDR3: TGCGCCAGCAGCTTGGAGGGGGTCGGAGAGACCCAGTACTTC. This codes for CASSLEGVGETQYF.

This clonotype was picked up a small number of times. The V call is TRBV7-6, the J call TRBJ2-1; possible D gene TRBD1, 6 bases. V gave up 1 base and J gave up 5 bases, with 9 bases separating them. There are 14 residues in the CDR3. From germline, CDR1 is SGHVS and CDR2 FNYEAQ. CDR3 in DNA: TGTGCCAGCAGCTTAGGAGGACAGAACAATGAGCAGTTCTTC. Residues: CASSLGGQNNEQFF. Based on the CDR3 plus reference TRBV7-6 and TRBJ2-1, the full variable domain is GAGVSQSPRYKVTKRGQDVALRCDPISGHVSLYWYRQALGQGPEFLTYFNYEAQQDKSGLPNDRFSAERPEGSISTLTIQRTEQRDSAMYRCASSLGGQNNEQFFGPGTRLTVL.

This clonotype showed up many times. J is TRBJ1-5 and V is TRBV7-2; D unclear. Trimming removed 1 base from V and 5 bases from J, with 9 bases in between. The V gene's germline CDR1 is SGHTA and CDR2 FQGNSA. This CDR3 spans 14 amino acids. The CDR3 bases are TGTGCCAGCAGCTTAGAGCCAAATTATCAGCCCCAGCATTTT. Amino acid sequence: CASSLEPNYQPQHF.

This clonotype was observed many times. This rearrangement joins TRBV30 to TRBJ2-2, with D possibly TRBD1 on 6 matching bases. The V gene's germline CDR1 is GTSNPN and CDR2 SVGIG (reference sequence). The CDR3 runs to 13 residues. The V end lost 4 bases, the J end lost 4 bases, and 10 bases lay between the germline ends. The CDR3 sequence: CAWIGGGTGELFF. The CDR3 region has the DNA TGTGCCTGGATTGGGGGCGGCACCGGGGAGCTGTTTTTT.

As to this clonotype: Its ends do not fully match the called genes, so a read error is possible. V and J are TRBV20-1 and TRBJ1-5; 7 bases map to TRBD1. The CDR3 covers 14 residues. Per germline, CDR1 DFQATT and CDR2 SNEGSKA (reference sequence). Here the CDR3 reads CSATTGAIRQPQNF. DNA of the CDR3: TGCAGTGCCACCACAGGGGCGATTCGTCAGCCCCAGAATTTT.

The sample holds many counts of this clonotype. The V gene is TRBV7-2, the J gene TRBJ1-2; D unresolved. V was clipped by 4 bases and J by 5 bases, with 8 bases between them. This CDR3 comprises 12 residues. Germline loops: CDR1 SGHTA, CDR2 FQGNSA. The CDR3 region is CASSSVGYGYTF. The CDR3 nucleotides read TGTGCCAGCAGCTCCGTGGGGTATGGCTACACCTTC.

This clonotype has ten or more counts. The chain is built from TRBV20-1 and TRBJ2-7; unclear D gene. Germline CDR1 is DFQATT and CDR2 is SNEGSKA (reference sequence). The V end lost 4 bases, the J end lost 3 bases, and 19 bases lay between the germline ends. The CDR3 sequence is 15 residues long. CDR3 protein: CSATPTTFSRYEQYF. DNA for the CDR3: TGCAGTGCTACGCCCACCACGTTTAGCCGCTACGAGCAGTACTTC.

This clonotype came up many times. The chain carries TRBV20-1 and TRBJ2-3; 10 bases match TRBD2. Germline loops: CDR1 DFQATT, CDR2 SNEGSKA (reference sequence). V dropped 3 bases and J dropped 2; count of bases not matched to a gene: 5. The CDR3 runs to 15 residues. The CDR3 protein is CSASPLAGFTDTQYF. The CDR3 nucleotides read TGCAGTGCTAGCCCACTAGCGGGATTCACAGATACGCAGTATTTT.

At least ten counts were recorded for this clonotype. The J gene is TRBJ2-6, the V gene TRBV5-1; TRBD1 might be the D (6 bases). The CDR3 sequence is 18 residues long. V was clipped by 4 bases and J by 4 bases, with 21 bases between them. Germline V gene lookup returns CDR1 SGHRS and CDR2 YFSETQ. CDR3 protein: CASSPESNRVRGANVLTF. The CDR3 DNA reads as TGCGCCAGCAGCCCTGAGAGTAACAGGGTGAGAGGGGCCAACGTCCTGACTTTC.

As regards this clonotype: At one end the junction does not follow the germline gene, possibly because of a read error. The chain couples TRBV28 to TRBJ2-4; 11 positions agree with TRBD2. Germline CDR1 reads MDHEN; CDR2 reads SYDVKM. The CDR3 covers 15 residues. This CDR3 is CVSSAPSGRQNIQYF. In nucleotides, the CDR3 is TGTGTCAGCAGTGCACCTAGCGGGAGGCAAAACATTCAGTACTTC.

This clonotype was detected many times. The chain couples TRBV20-1 to TRBJ1-2; weak D call: TRBD1 (6 bases). The CDR3 contains 13 residues. Germline lookup yields CDR1 DFQATT and CDR2 SNEGSKA (reference sequence). The ends were cut back, 0 bases at V and 6 bases at J, with 11 bases in the middle. As DNA, the CDR3 is TGCAGTGCTAGAGATTGGGCAGGGGATGGCTACACCTTC. As protein: CSARDWAGDGYTF.

This clonotype was detected many times. The rearrangement joins TRBV7-9 to TRBJ2-3; the match to TRBD2 covers 9 bases. Germline V gene lookup returns CDR1 SEHNR and CDR2 FQNEAQ (reference sequence). The CDR3 totals 14 residues. Trimming removed 6 bases from V and 2 bases from J; junction bases left unmatched: 3. The CDR3 nucleotides read TGTGCCAGCAGTCGACTAGCGGCCACAGATACGCAGTATTTT. Its translation is CASSRLAATDTQYF.

This clonotype occurred many times. The chain combines TRBV6-6 with TRBJ2-7, with D unclear. This CDR3 region has 12 residues. Germline values: CDR1 MNHNY, CDR2 SVGAGI (reference sequence). The ends were cut back, 5 bases at V and 6 bases at J, with 11 bases in the middle. DNA for the CDR3: TGTGCCAGCAGTCACGAGGTGGGCGAGCAGTACTTC. Its translation is CASSHEVGEQYF.

This clonotype was picked up many times. The J gene is TRBJ2-5, the V gene TRBV9; 7 bases are a match to TRBD2. The trim removed 2 bases at V and 4 bases at J, leaving 5 bases unmatched. Germline values: CDR1 SGDLS, CDR2 YYNGEE. This CDR3 is built from 14 residues. The CDR3 sequence is CASSVGTTRETQYF. As DNA, the CDR3 is TGTGCCAGCAGCGTGGGGACTACAAGAGAGACCCAGTACTTC.

This clonotype was seen at least ten times. The CDR3 is CASSLGTRTVKPYEQYF. The CDR3 DNA sequence: TGCGCCAGCAGCTTGGGTACAAGGACGGTGAAACCCTACGAGCAGTACTTC. V and J are TRBV5-1 and TRBJ2-7; D remains unclear. CDR3 length: 17 residues. Germline values: CDR1 SGHRS, CDR2 YFSETQ. Trimming removed 0 bases at V and 2 bases at J, with 18 bases between.